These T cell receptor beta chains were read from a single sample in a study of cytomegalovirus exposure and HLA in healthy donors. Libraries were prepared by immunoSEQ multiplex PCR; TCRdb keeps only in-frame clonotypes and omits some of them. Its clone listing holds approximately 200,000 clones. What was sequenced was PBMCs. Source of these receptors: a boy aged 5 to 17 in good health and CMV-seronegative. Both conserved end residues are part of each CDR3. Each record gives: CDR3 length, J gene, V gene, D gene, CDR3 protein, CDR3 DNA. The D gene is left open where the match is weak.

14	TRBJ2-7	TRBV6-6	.	CASSYHRGGGEQYF	TGTGCCAGCAGTTACCACAGGGGAGGTGGCGAGCAGTACTTC
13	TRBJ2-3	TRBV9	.	CASSLSPSDTQYF	TGTGCCAGCAGCCTTTCCCCCTCCGATACGCAGTATTTT
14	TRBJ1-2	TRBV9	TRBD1	CASSARQGPGGYTF	TGTGCCAGCAGCGCCCGACAGGGGCCAGGGGGCTACACCTTC
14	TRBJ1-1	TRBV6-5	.	CASSWGGKSTEAFF	TGTGCCAGCAGTTGGGGGGGCAAGAGCACTGAAGCTTTCTTT
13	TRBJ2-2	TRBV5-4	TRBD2	CASINLADGELFF	TGTGCCAGCATCAATCTAGCGGACGGGGAGCTGTTTTTT
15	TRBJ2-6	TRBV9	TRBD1	CASSVRGPGANVLTF	TGTGCCAGCAGCGTGAGGGGGCCTGGGGCCAACGTCCTGACTTTC
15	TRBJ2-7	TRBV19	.	CASSTLSSPVHEQYF	TGTGCCAGTAGTACCCTCTCATCGCCGGTACACGAGCAGTACTTC
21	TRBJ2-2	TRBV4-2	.	CASSQERYGTVFPGATGELFF	TGTGCCAGCAGCCAAGAACGGTACGGGACTGTTTTTCCCGGCGCCACCGGGGAGCTGTTTTTT
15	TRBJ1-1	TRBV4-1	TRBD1	CASSLGQGPNTEAFF	TGCGCCAGCAGCCTTGGACAGGGTCCGAACACTGAAGCTTTCTTT
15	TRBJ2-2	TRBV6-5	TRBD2	CASTVGLADTGELFF	TGTGCCAGCACCGTCGGACTAGCTGATACCGGGGAGCTGTTTTTT
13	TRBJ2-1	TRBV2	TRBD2	CASSQNIAGEQFF	TGTGCCAGCAGTCAAAACATAGCGGGCGAGCAGTTCTTC
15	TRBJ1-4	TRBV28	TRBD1	CASSPPGQLNEKLFF	TGTGCCAGCAGTCCCCCGGGACAGCTTAATGAAAAACTGTTTTTT
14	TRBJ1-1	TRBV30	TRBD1	CAWRGGWTGAEAFF	TGTGCCTGGAGGGGGGGTTGGACAGGGGCTGAAGCTTTCTTT
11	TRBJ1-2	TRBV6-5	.	CASREGSGYTF	TGTGCCAGCAGGGAGGGGTCCGGCTACACCTTC
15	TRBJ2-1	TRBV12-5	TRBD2	CASTSGGASYNEQFF	TGTGCTAGTACTAGCGGGGGGGCCTCTTACAATGAGCAGTTCTTC
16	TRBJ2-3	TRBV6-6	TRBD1	CASSQHRQGLGDTQYF	TGTGCCAGCAGCCAACACCGACAGGGGCTTGGAGATACGCAGTATTTT
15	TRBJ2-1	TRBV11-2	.	CASSSRGGTVNEQFF	TGTGCCAGCAGCTCAAGGGGGGGGACGGTTAACGAGCAGTTCTTC
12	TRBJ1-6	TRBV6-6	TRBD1	CASSYDRVALHF	TGTGCCAGCAGCTATGACAGGGTTGCCCTCCACTTT
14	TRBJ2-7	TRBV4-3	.	CASSQEAGPYEQYF	TGCGCCAGCAGCCAAGAAGCGGGTCCCTACGAGCAGTACTTC
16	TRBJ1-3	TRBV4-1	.	CASSQPGKQGGNTIYF	TGCGCCAGCAGCCAGCCAGGGAAGCAGGGAGGAAACACCATATATTTT
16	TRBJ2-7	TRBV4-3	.	CASSQDWQGWPYEQYF	TGCGCCAGCAGCCAAGATTGGCAGGGGTGGCCCTACGAGCAGTACTTC
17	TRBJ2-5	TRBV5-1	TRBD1	CASSLHTGVGVQETQYF	TGCGCCAGCAGCCTTCATACAGGGGTGGGAGTCCAAGAGACCCAGTACTTC
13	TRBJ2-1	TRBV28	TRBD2	CATAPSGVNEQFF	TGTGCCACCGCCCCCAGCGGGGTAAACGAGCAGTTCTTC
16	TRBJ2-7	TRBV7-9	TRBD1	CASSSIAGTASYEQYF	TGTGCCAGCAGCTCTATAGCCGGGACAGCTTCCTACGAGCAGTACTTC
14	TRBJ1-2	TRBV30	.	CAWSRDKANYGYTF	TGTGCCTGGAGTAGGGACAAGGCTAACTATGGCTACACCTTC
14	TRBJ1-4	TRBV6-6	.	CASRPGRTNEKLFF	TGTGCCAGCAGACCAGGGCGAACTAATGAAAAACTGTTTTTT